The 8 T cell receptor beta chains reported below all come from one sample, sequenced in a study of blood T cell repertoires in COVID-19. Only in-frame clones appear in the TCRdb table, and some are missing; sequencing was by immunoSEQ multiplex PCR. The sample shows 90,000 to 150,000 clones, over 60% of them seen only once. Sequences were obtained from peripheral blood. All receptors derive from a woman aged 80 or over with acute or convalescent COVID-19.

In DNA, the CDR3 is TGTGCCAGCAGCGCAGCAGGGTATTCACCCCTCCACTTT. This gives the protein CASSAAGYSPLHF. The chain joins TRBV9 to TRBJ1-6; D might be TRBD1 (5 bases). Germline CDR1 is SGDLS and CDR2 is YYNGEE. This CDR3 has 13 amino acids. V was pared by 3 bases and J by 8 bases, with 9 bases between.

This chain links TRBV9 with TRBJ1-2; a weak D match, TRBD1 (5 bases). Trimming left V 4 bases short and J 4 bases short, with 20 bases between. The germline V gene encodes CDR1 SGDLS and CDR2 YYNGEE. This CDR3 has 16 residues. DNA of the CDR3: TGTGCCAGCAGCCCAAGCGGGACTCCGGGCCCCTATGGCTACACCTTC. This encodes CASSPSGTPGPYGYTF.

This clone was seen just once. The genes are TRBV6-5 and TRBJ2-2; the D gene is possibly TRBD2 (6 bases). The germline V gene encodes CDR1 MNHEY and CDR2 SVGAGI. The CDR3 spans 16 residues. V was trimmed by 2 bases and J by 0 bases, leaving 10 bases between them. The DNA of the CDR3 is TGTGCCAGCAGTTACGGGGTAGCGGCGAACACCGGGGAGCTGTTTTTT. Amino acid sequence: CASSYGVAANTGELFF.

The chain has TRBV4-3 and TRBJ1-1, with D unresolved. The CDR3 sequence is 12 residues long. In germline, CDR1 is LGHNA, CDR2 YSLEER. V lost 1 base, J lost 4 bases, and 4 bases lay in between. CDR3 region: CASSQGSTEAFF. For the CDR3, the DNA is TGCGCCAGCAGCCAAGGGAGCACTGAAGCTTTCTTT.

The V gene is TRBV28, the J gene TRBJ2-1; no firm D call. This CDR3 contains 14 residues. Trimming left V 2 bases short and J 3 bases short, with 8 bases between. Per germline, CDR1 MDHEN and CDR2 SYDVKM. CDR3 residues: CASSLAELYNEQFF. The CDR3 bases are TGTGCCAGCAGTTTAGCGGAACTCTACAATGAGCAGTTCTTC. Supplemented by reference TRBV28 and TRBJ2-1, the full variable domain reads DVKVTQSSRYLVKRTGEKVFLECVQDMDHENMFWYRQDPGLGLRLIYFSYDVKMKEKGDIPEGYSVSREKKERFSLILESASTNQTSMYLCASSLAELYNEQFFGPGTRLTVL.

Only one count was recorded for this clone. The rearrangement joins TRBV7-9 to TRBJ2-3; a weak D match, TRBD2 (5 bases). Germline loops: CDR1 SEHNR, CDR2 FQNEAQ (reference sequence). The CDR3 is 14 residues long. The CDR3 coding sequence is TGTGCACACCCGGCTAGCATGAGCGGAGATACGCAGTATTTT. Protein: CAHPASMSGDTQYF.

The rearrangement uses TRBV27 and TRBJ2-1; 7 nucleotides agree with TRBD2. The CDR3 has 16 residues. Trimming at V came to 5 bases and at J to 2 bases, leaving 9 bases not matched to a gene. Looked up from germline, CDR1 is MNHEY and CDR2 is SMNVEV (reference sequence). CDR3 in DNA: TGTGCCAGCAGTCCCCGGGGCCTAGCGGCCTACAATGAGCAGTTCTTC. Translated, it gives CASSPRGLAAYNEQFF.

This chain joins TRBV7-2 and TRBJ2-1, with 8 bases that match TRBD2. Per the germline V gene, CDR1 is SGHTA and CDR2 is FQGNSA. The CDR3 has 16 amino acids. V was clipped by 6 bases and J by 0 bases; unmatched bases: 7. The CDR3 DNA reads TGTGCCAGCAGAGCCGGGGGGGGCAACTCCTACAATGAGCAGTTCTTC. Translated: CASRAGGGNSYNEQFF.